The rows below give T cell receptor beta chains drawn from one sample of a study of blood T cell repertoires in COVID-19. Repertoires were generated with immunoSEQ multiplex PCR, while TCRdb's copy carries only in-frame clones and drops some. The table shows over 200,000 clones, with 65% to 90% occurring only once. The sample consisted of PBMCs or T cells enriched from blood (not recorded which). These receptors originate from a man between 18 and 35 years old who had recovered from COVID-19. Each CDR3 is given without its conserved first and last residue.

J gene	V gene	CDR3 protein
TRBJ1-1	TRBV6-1	ASSEGVHTEAF
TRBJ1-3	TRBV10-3	AISATGSGNTIY
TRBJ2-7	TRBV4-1	ASSQGSGGTSSYEQY
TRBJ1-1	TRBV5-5	ASSFWDRPEAF
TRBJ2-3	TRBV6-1	ASSDGTGSGTQY
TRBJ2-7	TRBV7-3	ASSLIGGSTYEQY
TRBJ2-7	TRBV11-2	ASSTRTSGTSSEQY
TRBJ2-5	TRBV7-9	ASSSTRGTGETQY
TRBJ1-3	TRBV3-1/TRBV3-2	ASSQTGVAGNTIY
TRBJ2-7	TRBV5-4	ASSFGGSSYEQY
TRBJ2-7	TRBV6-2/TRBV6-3	ASSYPSSGGSNSYEQY
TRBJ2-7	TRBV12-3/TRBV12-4	ASSARVIYEQY
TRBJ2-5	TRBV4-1	ASSPPATSEQETQY
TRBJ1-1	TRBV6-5	ASGPGQRTEAF
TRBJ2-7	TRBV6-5	ASSYWQGPYEQY
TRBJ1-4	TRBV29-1	SVQGIANEKLF
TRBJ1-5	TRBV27	ASSLTGSEQPQH
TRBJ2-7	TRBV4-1	ASSQGDRGYEQY
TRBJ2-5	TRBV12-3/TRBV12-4	ASSPPYETQY
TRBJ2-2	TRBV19	ASTNPQANTGELF
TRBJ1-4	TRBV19	ASSLRGQGNEKLF
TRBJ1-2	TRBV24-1	ATWGGGYGYT
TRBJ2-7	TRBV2	ASSERGEGEQY
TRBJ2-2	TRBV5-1	ASSRMLAGEGGELF
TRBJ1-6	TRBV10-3	AISSRESSYNSPLH
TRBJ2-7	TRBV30	AWSVGLRIQQGATLSYEQY
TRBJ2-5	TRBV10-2	ASSVDREGQETQY
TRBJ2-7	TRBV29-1	SVVMGLASYEQY
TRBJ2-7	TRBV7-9	ASSPQSLREQY
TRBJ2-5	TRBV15	ATSLSGNPSETQY
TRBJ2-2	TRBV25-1	ASRGLAGVGDTGELF
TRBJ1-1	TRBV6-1	ASSESWGRVRTEAF
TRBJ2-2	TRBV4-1	ASSQVGYPNTGELF